The 30 T cell receptor beta chains below were found in one sample sequenced in a study of CD8+ T cells in alopecia areata. In each case, RNA was isolated and then reverse transcribed into cDNA as the sequencing template. The assay was immunoSEQ multiplex PCR, and TCRdb's table has in-frame clones only and misses some. The sample includes some 99,000 clones, around 60% of them seen just once. The sample's treatment: oral pan-JAK inhibitor, 5-10 mg twice daily. Sample: CD8+ T cells sorted from blood, taken at week 4, from a patient treated with tofacitinib. The receptors shown here come from a human donor with alopecia areata.

This clone was counted only a few times. This chain joins TRBV27 and TRBJ2-3; perhaps TRBD2 as D (5 bases). V was trimmed by 7 bases and J by 4 bases, leaving 12 bases between them. Germline CDR1 reads MNHEY; CDR2 reads SMNVEV (reference sequence). There are 13 residues in the CDR3. CDR3 protein: CASNPVGADTQYF. CDR3 DNA: TGTGCCAGCAACCCCGTCGGGGCAGATACGCAGTATTTT.

The chain recombines TRBV5-4 with TRBJ2-1; D uncertain. The CDR3 extends over 12 amino acids. Trimming pared 1 base from V and 7 bases from J, leaving 6 bases between. Germline CDR1 reads SGHNT; CDR2 reads YYREEE (reference sequence). The CDR3 DNA follows: TGTGCCAGCAGCTTGTGGGGTAATGAGCAGTTCTTC. This translates into CASSLWGNEQFF.

This rearrangement joins TRBV10-3 to TRBJ1-2; 9 positions match TRBD1. Germline loops: CDR1 ENHRY, CDR2 SYGVKD. The CDR3 is 17 amino acids. Losses at the gene ends were 2 bases for V and 4 bases for J; bases not matched to a gene: 11. This CDR3 is CAISEQEYGTGSYGYTF. The DNA for the CDR3 is TGTGCCATCAGTGAGCAAGAATATGGGACAGGGAGCTATGGCTACACCTTC.

CDR3 in DNA: TGCGCCAGGCATGAGAGGACAGGGGAGTTAGAACTGTTTTTT. Residues: CARHERTGELELFF. This sequence joins TRBV4-3 and TRBJ1-4, with 9 nucleotides matching TRBD1. The CDR3 extends over 14 amino acids. V was pared by 9 bases and J by 12 bases, with 14 bases of the junction left unmatched. Germline-derived CDR1 and CDR2 are LGHNA and YSLEER.

This clone was observed a handful of times. V usage is TRBV11-2 and J usage is TRBJ2-2, with D perhaps matching TRBD2 (5 bases). This CDR3 is 13 amino acids long. V lost 6 bases, J lost 7 bases, and 12 bases lay in between. Germline values: CDR1 SGHAT, CDR2 FQNNGV. CDR3 nucleotides: TGTGCCAGCAGAAAAGAGGGCAGCGGGGAGCTGTTTTTT. Translating it yields CASRKEGSGELFF.

Only a few counts were recorded for this clone. The V gene is TRBV7-9, the J gene TRBJ2-7; no firm D call. The germline V gene encodes CDR1 SEHNR and CDR2 FQNEAQ (reference sequence). Trimming stripped 4 bases from V and 5 bases from J, with 15 bases between. CDR3 size: 14 residues. The CDR3 nucleotides read TGTGCCAGCAGCTCAGGTCGACCAGTCAACGAGCAGTACTTC. Protein sequence: CASSSGRPVNEQYF.

This clone was seen more than once but under ten times. The rearrangement links TRBV4-1 to TRBJ2-3; 8 positions match TRBD1. Germline V lookup: CDR1 MGHRA, CDR2 YSYEKL. J was trimmed by 5 bases and V by 0 bases; bases with no gene match: 4. CDR3 length: 15 residues. The CDR3 DNA is TGCGCCAGCAGCCAAGATCCAACAGGGGGAGATACGCAGTATTTT. This encodes CASSQDPTGGDTQYF.

This clone was seen more than once but under ten times. The chain links TRBV7-2 to TRBJ1-1; D is possibly TRBD1 (6 bases). V dropped 1 base and J dropped 4 bases, with 10 bases sitting between them. Looked up from germline, CDR1 is SGHTA and CDR2 is FQGNSA. The CDR3 loop spans 14 amino acids. The CDR3 is CASSLEGGFTEAFF. Here the CDR3 DNA reads TGTGCCAGCAGCTTAGAGGGGGGATTCACTGAAGCTTTCTTT.

This sequence joins TRBV5-1 and TRBJ2-7, with 9 positions matching TRBD1. The J segment lost 4 bases and the V segment lost 3 bases, leaving 8 bases of the junction unmatched. CDR3 size: 15 residues. Germline V gene sequence: CDR1 SGHRS, CDR2 YFSETQ. The CDR3 DNA is TGCGCCAGCAGCTCTAACCCGGGACAGGGTTACGAGCAGTACTTC. This sequence encodes CASSSNPGQGYEQYF.

This clone was picked up a small number of times. This chain uses TRBV23-1 with TRBJ2-1; D possibly corresponds to TRBD1 (7 bases). TRBV23-1 is an ORF, and what it does is uncertain. The CDR3 length is 20 residues. The ends were cut back, 7 bases at V and 3 bases at J, with 31 bases in the middle. CDR3 sequence: CASITVGRTRNRGGYNEQFF. The CDR3 nucleotides read TGCGCCAGCATCACTGTGGGCCGGACTCGGAACAGGGGAGGCTACAATGAGCAGTTCTTC.

This sequence joins TRBV27 and TRBJ1-1; TRBD1 matches at 8 bases. The J segment lost 3 bases and the V segment lost 5 bases, leaving 14 bases of the junction unmatched. Germline CDR1 reads MNHEY; CDR2 reads SMNVEV (reference sequence). CDR3 length equals 17 residues. In DNA, the CDR3 is TGTGCCAGCAGTCCAATACGTCGGACAGGGTTGGACACTGAAGCTTTCTTT. This codes for CASSPIRRTGLDTEAFF.

The CDR3 is CASSETGTEAFF. CDR3 DNA sequence: TGTGCCAGCAGCGAGACAGGGACTGAAGCTTTCTTT. V gene TRBV27 combines with J gene TRBJ1-1; 7 bases agree with TRBD1. After removal of 6 bases from V and 5 bases from J, the junction contained 3 bases not matched to a gene. The CDR3 runs to 12 residues. The germline gives CDR1 MNHEY, CDR2 SMNVEV (reference sequence).

This chain uses TRBV27 with TRBJ1-2; maybe TRBD1 (5 bases). The CDR3 is made up of 14 amino acids. The germline V gene encodes CDR1 MNHEY and CDR2 SMNVEV (reference sequence). Trimming removed 5 bases at V and 4 bases at J, with 14 bases between. The CDR3 is CASSPRGPPYGYTF. The CDR3, as DNA: TGTGCCAGCAGTCCCCGGGGACCGCCCTATGGCTACACCTTC.

This clone was observed a handful of times. V gene TRBV29-1 combines with J gene TRBJ2-7; D possibly corresponds to TRBD2 (6 bases). Germline V gives CDR1 SQVTM, CDR2 ANQGSEA. CDR3 length: 13 residues. V lost 4 bases, J lost 2 bases, and 12 bases lay in between. The CDR3 coding sequence is TGCAGCGTTGCCGGCGGGATAGCCTACGAGCAGTACTTC. It translates to CSVAGGIAYEQYF.

V and J are TRBV27 and TRBJ2-7; 11 nucleotides match TRBD1. Unmatched junction bases numbered 3, after V lost 5 bases and J lost 6 bases. Germline V gives CDR1 MNHEY, CDR2 SMNVEV (reference sequence). This CDR3 spans 13 amino acids. The CDR3 loop is CASSGDRGFEQYF. CDR3 DNA: TGTGCCAGCAGTGGGGACAGGGGGTTCGAGCAGTACTTC.

This clone occurred a few times. V gene TRBV6-5 combines with J gene TRBJ1-1; D is unclear. CDR1 is MNHEY, CDR2 SVGAGI, per germline. The CDR3 extends over 11 amino acids. V gave up 4 bases and J gave up 7 bases, with 7 bases separating them. CDR3 residues: CASSWADEAFF. The CDR3 DNA reads TGTGCCAGCAGTTGGGCAGATGAAGCTTTCTTT.

This clone occurred once. The chain combines TRBV15 with TRBJ2-2; perhaps D is TRBD1 or TRBD2 (5 bases each). V lost 1 base, J lost 4 bases, and 10 bases lay in between. The CDR3 loop spans 15 amino acids. Germline V gene data show CDR1 as LNHNV and CDR2 as YYDKDF (reference sequence). The CDR3 DNA sequence: TGTGCCACCAGCAGAGCCATTGGGACCACCGGGGAGCTGTTTTTT. Translating gives CATSRAIGTTGELFF.

The chain combines TRBV5-1 with TRBJ2-3, with a tentative D call TRBD2 (6 bases). Per germline, CDR1 SGHRS and CDR2 YFSETQ. The CDR3 runs to 15 residues. V gave up 1 base and J gave up 0 bases, with 9 bases separating them. The CDR3 region is CASSLWRGSTDTQYF. CDR3 DNA: TGCGCCAGCAGCTTGTGGAGGGGAAGCACAGATACGCAGTATTTT.

The chain recombines TRBV5-6 with TRBJ2-3; D uncertain. Trimming cost V 5 bases and J 4 bases, with 8 bases left between them. The CDR3 consists of 12 residues. Germline values: CDR1 SGHDT, CDR2 YYEEEE. CDR3: CASSPSPDTQYF. DNA of the CDR3: TGTGCCAGCAGTCCGAGTCCAGATACGCAGTATTTT.

This chain connects TRBV29-1 to TRBJ2-3; D may be TRBD1 (6 bases). CDR1 and CDR2 (germline): SQVTM, ANQGSEA. Trimming removed 3 bases from V and 6 bases from J, with 13 bases in between. The CDR3 contains 13 residues. CDR3 DNA sequence: TGCAGCGTTGACACAGGGTCGGGGGATACGCAGTATTTT. This codes for CSVDTGSGDTQYF.

V is TRBV10-3 and J is TRBJ2-7; unclear D gene. CDR1 and CDR2 (germline): ENHRY, SYGVKD. This CDR3 region has 11 residues. V lost 6 bases to trimming and J lost 2 bases, with 5 bases between them. CDR3 DNA: TGTGCCATCAGCGAGGCCTACGAGCAGTACTTC. Translated, it gives CAISEAYEQYF.

In this sample, this clone turned up a few times. The chain joins TRBV28 to TRBJ2-7, with 8 bases identical to TRBD2. The CDR3 has 14 amino acids. V gave up 4 bases and J gave up 4 bases; unmatched junction bases: 6. Germline V gene sequence: CDR1 MDHEN, CDR2 SYDVKM. The chain's CDR3 is CASSSAGLGYEQYF. The CDR3 nucleotides read TGTGCCAGCAGTTCAGCGGGACTAGGTTACGAGCAGTACTTC.

The chain joins TRBV11-2 to TRBJ1-1; D unclear. The length of the CDR3 is 14 residues. V was cut by 4 bases and J by 0 bases, with 9 bases left in between. The germline gives CDR1 SGHAT, CDR2 FQNNGV. For the CDR3, the DNA is TGTGCCAGCAGCTCGAAGACTATGAACACTGAAGCTTTCTTT. Encoded protein: CASSSKTMNTEAFF.

This rearrangement joins TRBV27 to TRBJ1-2; weak D call: TRBD1 (6 bases). The CDR3 is made up of 15 amino acids. V was trimmed by 6 bases and J by 6 bases, leaving 20 bases between them. Germline CDR1 MNHEY, CDR2 SMNVEV (reference sequence). This CDR3 reads CASSQAFGGVDGYTF. In DNA, the CDR3 is TGTGCCAGCAGCCAAGCGTTTGGGGGCGTGGATGGCTACACCTTC.

V and J are TRBV4-1 and TRBJ2-3; unclear D gene. The CDR3 runs to 12 residues. Trimming stripped 4 bases from V and 6 bases from J, with 8 bases between. Germline V lookup: CDR1 MGHRA, CDR2 YSYEKL. CDR3 residues: CASSPQYDTQYF. DNA for the CDR3: TGCGCCAGCAGCCCACAGTACGATACGCAGTATTTT.

This chain uses TRBV7-6 with TRBJ2-3; a possible D gene is TRBD2 (6 bases). V lost 4 bases and J 1 base, leaving 15 bases between the germline ends. Germline lookup yields CDR1 SGHVS and CDR2 FNYEAQ. This CDR3 is built from 16 residues. The CDR3 nucleotides are TGTGCCAGCAGCTCAGCCGGGGGTTTAGGCACAGATACGCAGTATTTT. This gives the protein CASSSAGGLGTDTQYF.

This rearrangement joins TRBV4-1 to TRBJ2-5; maybe TRBD1 (6 bases). The DNA end is a closer match to TRBJ2-7, so the J assignment may be wrong. Germline V gene lookup returns CDR1 MGHRA and CDR2 YSYEKL. This CDR3 has 16 amino acids. CDR3 sequence: CASSPLSGTLTYEQYF. CDR3 coding DNA: TGCGCCAGCAGCCCTTTGTCCGGGACACTTACCTACGAGCAGTACTTC.

This clone occurred a few times. The chain couples TRBV27 to TRBJ2-5; D gene uncertain. Germline CDR1 MNHEY, CDR2 SMNVEV (reference sequence). The CDR3 extends over 11 amino acids. V was trimmed by 3 bases and J by 1 base, leaving 0 bases between them. This CDR3 reads CASSFQETQYF. DNA for the CDR3: TGTGCCAGCAGTTTCCAAGAGACCCAGTACTTC.

The CDR3 here is CASSLSANQPQHF. CDR3 sequence (DNA): TGTGCCAGCAGTTTATCGGCTAATCAGCCCCAGCATTTT. The rearrangement uses TRBV27 and TRBJ1-5; D not resolved. Trimming shortened V by 0 bases and J by 4 bases, and 4 bases separated the two germline ends. The CDR3 totals 13 residues. Germline V gene data show CDR1 as MNHEY and CDR2 as SMNVEV (reference sequence).

The J gene is TRBJ2-7, the V gene TRBV13, with D perhaps TRBD1 (6 bases). The germline gives CDR1 PRHDT, CDR2 FYEKMQ (reference sequence). The CDR3 runs 14 residues. V was trimmed by 0 bases and J by 4 bases, leaving 10 bases between them. The CDR3 loop is CASSLGNRAYEQYF. CDR3 nucleotide sequence: TGTGCCAGCAGCTTAGGAAACAGGGCGTACGAGCAGTACTTC.